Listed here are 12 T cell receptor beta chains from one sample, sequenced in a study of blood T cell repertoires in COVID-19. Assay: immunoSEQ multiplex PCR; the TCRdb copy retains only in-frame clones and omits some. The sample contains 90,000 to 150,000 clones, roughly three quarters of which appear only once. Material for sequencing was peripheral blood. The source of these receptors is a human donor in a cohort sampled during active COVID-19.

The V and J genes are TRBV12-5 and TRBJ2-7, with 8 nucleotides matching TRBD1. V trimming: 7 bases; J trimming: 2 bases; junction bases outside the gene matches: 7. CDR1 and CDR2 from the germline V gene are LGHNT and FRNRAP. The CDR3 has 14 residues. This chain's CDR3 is CASAPGTGPYEQYF. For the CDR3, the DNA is TGTGCTAGTGCCCCCGGGACAGGCCCCTACGAGCAGTACTTC.

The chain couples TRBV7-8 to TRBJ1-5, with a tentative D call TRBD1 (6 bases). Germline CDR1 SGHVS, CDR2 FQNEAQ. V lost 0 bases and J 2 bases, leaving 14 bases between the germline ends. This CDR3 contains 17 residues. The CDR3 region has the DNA TGTGCCAGCAGCTTAGCCAGGGGAAAAATCGGCAATCAGCCCCAGCATTTT. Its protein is CASSLARGKIGNQPQHF.

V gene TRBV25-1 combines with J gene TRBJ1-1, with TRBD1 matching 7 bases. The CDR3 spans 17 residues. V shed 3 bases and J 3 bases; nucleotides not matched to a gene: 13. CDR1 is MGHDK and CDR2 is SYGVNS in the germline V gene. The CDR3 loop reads CASSDQNSNTGDTEAFF. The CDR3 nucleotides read TGTGCCAGCAGTGACCAAAATTCGAACACAGGGGACACTGAAGCTTTCTTT.

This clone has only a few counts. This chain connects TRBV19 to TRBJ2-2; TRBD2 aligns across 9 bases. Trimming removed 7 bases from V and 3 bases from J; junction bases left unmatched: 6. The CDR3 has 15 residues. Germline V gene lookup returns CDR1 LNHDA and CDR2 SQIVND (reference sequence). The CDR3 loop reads CASISTSGYTGELFF. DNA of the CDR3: TGTGCCAGTATTTCGACTAGCGGCTACACCGGGGAGCTGTTTTTT.

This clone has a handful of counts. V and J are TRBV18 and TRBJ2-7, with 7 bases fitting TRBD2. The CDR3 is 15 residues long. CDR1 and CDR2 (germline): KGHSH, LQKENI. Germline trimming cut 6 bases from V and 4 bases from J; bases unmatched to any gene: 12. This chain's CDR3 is CASSPGQRDIYEQYF. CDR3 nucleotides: TGTGCCAGCTCTCCGGGCCAGCGGGATATATACGAGCAGTACTTC.

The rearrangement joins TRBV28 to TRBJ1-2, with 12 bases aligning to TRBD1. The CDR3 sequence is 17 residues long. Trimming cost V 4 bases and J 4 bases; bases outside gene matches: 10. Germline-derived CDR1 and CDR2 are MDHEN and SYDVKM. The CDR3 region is CASSSPGQGAGGYGYTF. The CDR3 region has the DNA TGTGCCAGCAGTTCTCCGGGACAGGGGGCAGGGGGCTATGGCTACACCTTC.

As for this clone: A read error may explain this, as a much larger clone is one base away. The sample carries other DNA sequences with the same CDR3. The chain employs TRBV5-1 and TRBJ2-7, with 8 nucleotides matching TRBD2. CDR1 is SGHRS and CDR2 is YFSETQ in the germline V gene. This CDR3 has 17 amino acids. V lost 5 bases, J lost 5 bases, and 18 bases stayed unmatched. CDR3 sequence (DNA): TGCGCCAGCAGAATGCGGGAGGAGGCGGTTGACTTCCACGAGCAGTACTTC. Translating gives CASRMREEAVDFHEQYF.

CDR3 bases: TGTGCCAGCAGCGTTACAGGGGGAGCTAATGAAAAACTGTTTTTT. It codes for CASSVTGGANEKLFF. This chain joins TRBV2 and TRBJ1-4, with 8 bases lining up with TRBD1. With V trimmed by 6 bases and J by 3 bases, 6 bases remained unmatched. Germline V gene lookup returns CDR1 SNHLY and CDR2 FYNNEI. The CDR3 has 15 residues.

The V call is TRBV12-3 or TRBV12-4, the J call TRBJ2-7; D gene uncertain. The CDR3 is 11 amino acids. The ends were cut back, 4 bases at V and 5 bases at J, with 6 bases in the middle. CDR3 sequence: CASSSFHEQYF. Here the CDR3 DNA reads TGTGCCAGCAGTTCATTCCACGAGCAGTACTTC.

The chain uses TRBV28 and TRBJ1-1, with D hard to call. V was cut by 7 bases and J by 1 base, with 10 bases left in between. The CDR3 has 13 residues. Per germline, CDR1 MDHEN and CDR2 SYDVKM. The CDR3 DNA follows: TGTGCCAGCAATCTTTACGGGAACACTGAAGCTTTCTTT. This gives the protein CASNLYGNTEAFF. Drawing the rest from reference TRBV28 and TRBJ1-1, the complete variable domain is DVKVTQSSRYLVKRTGEKVFLECVQDMDHENMFWYRQDPGLGLRLIYFSYDVKMKEKGDIPEGYSVSREKKERFSLILESASTNQTSMYLCASNLYGNTEAFFGQGTRLTVV.

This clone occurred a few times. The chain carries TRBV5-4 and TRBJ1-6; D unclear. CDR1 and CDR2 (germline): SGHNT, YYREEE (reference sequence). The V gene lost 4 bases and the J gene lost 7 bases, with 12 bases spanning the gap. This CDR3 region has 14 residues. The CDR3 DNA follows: TGTGCCAGCAGCCTGACGCCGGGGAATTCACCCCTCCACTTT. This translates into CASSLTPGNSPLHF. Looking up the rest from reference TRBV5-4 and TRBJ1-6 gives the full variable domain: ETGVTQSPTHLIKTRGQQVTLRCSSQSGHNTVSWYQQALGQGPQFIFQYYREEENGRGNFPPRFSGLQFPNYSSELNVNALELDDSALYLCASSLTPGNSPLHFGNGTRLTVT.

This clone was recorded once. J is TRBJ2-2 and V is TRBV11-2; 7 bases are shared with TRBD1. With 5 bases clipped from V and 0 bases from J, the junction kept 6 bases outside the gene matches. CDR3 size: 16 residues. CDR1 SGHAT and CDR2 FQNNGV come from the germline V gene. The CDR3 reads CASSPQGVANTGELFF. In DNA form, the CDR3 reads TGTGCCAGCAGCCCCCAGGGGGTCGCGAACACCGGGGAGCTGTTTTTT.